A single sample is the source of the 25 T cell receptor beta chains below, sequenced in a study of long-term antiretroviral therapy in people with HIV. Sequencing used immunoSEQ v3.0 at survey level. TCRdb's copy holds only in-frame clones and misses some; the assay was immunoSEQ multiplex PCR. Of about 19,000 clones listed, 80% are singletons. The sample was unsorted PBMCs, taken 0.2 years after starting antiretroviral therapy. These receptors were collected from a woman in her thirties or forties with HIV.

The V gene is TRBV29-1, the J gene TRBJ2-1; no clear D. Trimming took off 1 base at V and 0 bases at J, with 10 bases between the two ends. Germline V CDR1 and CDR2: SQVTM, ANQGSEA. The CDR3 has 15 residues. CDR3 amino acids: CSVEGGPSSYNEQFF. As DNA, the CDR3 is TGCAGCGTTGAAGGTGGACCCAGCTCCTACAATGAGCAGTTCTTC.

This chain links TRBV7-9 with TRBJ2-3; D is undetermined. The V gene lost 4 bases and the J gene lost 2 bases, with 4 bases spanning the gap. This CDR3 contains 12 residues. Germline V gene lookup returns CDR1 SEHNR and CDR2 FQNEAQ (reference sequence). CDR3 nucleotides: TGTGCCAGCAGCTCCCTCACAGATACGCAGTATTTT. Its protein is CASSSLTDTQYF.

The chain is built from TRBV7-2 and TRBJ2-5; D gene unclear. The CDR3 is 13 amino acids. CDR1 is SGHTA and CDR2 is FQGNSA in the germline V gene. Trimming removed 5 bases at V and 5 bases at J, with 12 bases between. CDR3 nucleotide sequence: TGTGCCAGCAGCCCCCTAGGAGCTGAGACCCAGTACTTC. This encodes CASSPLGAETQYF.

This chain connects TRBV15 to TRBJ2-7; the D is unclear. Germline lookup yields CDR1 LNHNV and CDR2 YYDKDF (reference sequence). This CDR3 contains 13 residues. V was pared by 3 bases and J by 6 bases, with 12 bases between. CDR3 loop: CATSRRTDGEQYF. In DNA, the CDR3 is TGTGCCACCAGCAGGCGGACGGATGGCGAGCAGTACTTC.

This clone was picked up a small number of times. This chain connects TRBV2 to TRBJ2-1; 10 nucleotides line up with TRBD2. Unmatched junction bases numbered 10, after V lost 2 bases and J lost 9 bases. CDR1 is SNHLY, CDR2 FYNNEI, per germline. The CDR3 loop spans 16 amino acids. Here the CDR3 reads CASSELASGSFGEQFF. DNA of the CDR3: TGTGCCAGCAGTGAACTAGCTAGCGGGAGTTTTGGTGAGCAGTTCTTC.

This clone appeared once. Additional DNA sequences in this sample encode the identical CDR3. This chain joins TRBV15 and TRBJ1-5; unclear D gene. The CDR3 extends over 13 amino acids. V dropped 1 base and J dropped 0 bases, with 1 base sitting between them. The germline gives CDR1 LNHNV, CDR2 YYDKDF (reference sequence). CDR3 coding DNA: TGTGCCACCAGCAGAGTTAGCAATCAGCCCCAGCATTTT. It codes for CATSRVSNQPQHF. Supplemented by reference TRBV15 and TRBJ1-5, the full variable domain reads DAMVIQNPRYQVTQFGKPVTLSCSQTLNHNVMYWYQQKSSQAPKLLFHYYDKDFNNEADTPDNFQSRRPNTSFCFLDIRSPGLGDTAMYLCATSRVSNQPQHFGDGTRLSIL.

The chain recombines TRBV27 with TRBJ1-1; the D gene is possibly TRBD1 (6 bases). The CDR3 sequence is 16 residues long. V lost 4 bases to trimming and J lost 3 bases, with 18 bases between them. Germline loops: CDR1 MNHEY, CDR2 SMNVEV (reference sequence). CDR3 coding DNA: TGTGCCAGCAGTTCCGCCCGTGTGACAGGATACACTGAAGCTTTCTTT. Its translation: CASSSARVTGYTEAFF.

The rearrangement links TRBV2 to TRBJ2-3; TRBD2 matches 9 bases. The germline V gene encodes CDR1 SNHLY and CDR2 FYNNEI. The CDR3 contains 16 residues. Trimming removed 8 bases from V and 2 bases from J; junction bases left unmatched: 11. The CDR3 sequence is CASGKEAGGITDTQYF. DNA of the CDR3: TGTGCCAGCGGAAAAGAGGCGGGAGGGATCACAGATACGCAGTATTTT.

Notes on this clone: The junction shows a germline mismatch at one end, possibly a read error. The genes are TRBV7-9 and TRBJ2-3; D is unclear. CDR1 is SEHNR, CDR2 FQNEAQ, per germline (reference sequence). The CDR3 is 13 residues long. CDR3 residues: CVSSHPLTDTQYF. The DNA of the CDR3 is TGTGTCAGCAGCCACCCCTTAACAGATACGCAGTATTTT.

This clone showed up just a few times. The V gene is TRBV7-8, the J gene TRBJ2-7; 10 bases are shared with TRBD2. J gave up 6 bases and V 2 bases, and 10 bases lay outside the gene matches. The germline gives CDR1 SGHVS, CDR2 FQNEAQ. There are 16 residues in the CDR3. CDR3 in amino acids: CASSLLAGGPLGEQYF. The CDR3 nucleotides are TGTGCCAGCAGCTTATTAGCGGGAGGACCCTTAGGCGAGCAGTACTTC.

This chain connects TRBV27 to TRBJ2-2, with TRBD2 identical over 9 bases. Germline CDR1 MNHEY, CDR2 SMNVEV (reference sequence). The V segment lost 5 bases and the J segment 4 bases; nucleotides outside the gene matches: 5. The CDR3 loop spans 15 amino acids. CDR3 residues: CASSRGGGFTGELFF. The DNA for the CDR3 is TGTGCCAGCAGTCGCGGGGGGGGGTTCACCGGGGAGCTGTTTTTT.

CDR3 sequence (DNA): TGTGCCAGCAGTTTAGCAGGGGTCGACGGGCAGCCCCAGCATTTT. It is translated as CASSLAGVDGQPQHF. The chain uses TRBV28 and TRBJ1-5; D perhaps matches TRBD1 (6 bases). V lost 2 bases to trimming and J lost 7 bases, with 15 bases between them. This CDR3 comprises 15 residues. Germline V gives CDR1 MDHEN, CDR2 SYDVKM.

A few counts support this clone. The chain combines TRBV14 with TRBJ2-7; 7 bases align to TRBD2. CDR1 SGHDN and CDR2 FVKESK come from the germline V gene. V gave up 5 bases and J gave up 3 bases; unmatched junction bases: 10. The CDR3 is made up of 15 amino acids. The CDR3 protein is CASSWGGSGVYEQYF. The CDR3 bases are TGTGCCAGCAGCTGGGGGGGTAGCGGCGTCTACGAGCAGTACTTC.

The chain combines TRBV6-1 with TRBJ1-2, with TRBD1 identical over 7 bases. The germline V gene has CDR1 MNHNS and CDR2 SASEGT. The CDR3 extends over 16 amino acids. V trimming: 3 bases; J trimming: 7 bases; junction bases outside the gene matches: 14. The CDR3 loop reads CASSEELGTVNRGYTF. The CDR3 DNA is TGTGCCAGCAGTGAGGAACTCGGGACAGTTAATCGTGGCTACACCTTC.

The chain carries TRBV2 and TRBJ2-3; D is uncertain. Germline V gives CDR1 SNHLY, CDR2 FYNNEI. The CDR3 runs 13 residues. Trimming took 4 bases from V and 6 from J, leaving 11 bases between them. The CDR3 sequence is CASSAFLFDTQYF. The CDR3 DNA follows: TGTGCCAGCAGTGCCTTCTTATTCGATACGCAGTATTTT.

This rearrangement joins TRBV19 to TRBJ1-3, with a possible D match to TRBD1 (5 bases). Germline V gene data show CDR1 as LNHDA and CDR2 as SQIVND (reference sequence). The CDR3 is made up of 13 amino acids. Trimming took off 10 bases at V and 2 bases at J, with 12 bases between the two ends. CDR3 region: CATDGDAGNTIYF. DNA for the CDR3: TGTGCCACCGACGGGGACGCTGGAAACACCATATATTTT.

This clone was picked up a small number of times. V and J are TRBV29-1 and TRBJ2-2, with 7 nucleotides matching TRBD1. V lost 4 bases, J lost 0 bases, and 8 bases stayed unmatched. From germline, CDR1 is SQVTM and CDR2 ANQGSEA. The CDR3 is 16 amino acids. The CDR3: CSVAETGLANTGELFF. Here the CDR3 DNA reads TGCAGCGTTGCCGAGACAGGGCTCGCGAACACCGGGGAGCTGTTTTTT.

This chain uses TRBV4-3 with TRBJ1-1; no clear D. The CDR3 consists of 14 residues. Per germline, CDR1 LGHNA and CDR2 YSLEER. The V end was cut by 6 bases, the J end by 1 base, with 12 bases between. The DNA for the CDR3 is TGCGCCAGCAGTCCCGAAGCGTGGAACACTGAAGCTTTCTTT. Its translation: CASSPEAWNTEAFF.

This clone occurred once. This rearrangement joins TRBV4-3 to TRBJ2-7; the D is unclear. The germline V and J ends were trimmed by 0 bases and 2 bases, with 14 bases remaining between them. The CDR3 is 16 amino acids. CDR1 and CDR2 from the germline V gene are LGHNA and YSLEER. CDR3 amino acids: CASSQDLAIKAYEQYF. CDR3 nucleotides: TGCGCCAGCAGCCAAGATTTGGCGATAAAGGCCTACGAGCAGTACTTC.

The chain is built from TRBV7-9 and TRBJ1-2, with D possibly being TRBD1 (6 bases). Deletions cut 4 bases from V and 11 bases from J, with 14 bases between. The CDR3 loop spans 12 amino acids. Germline V lookup: CDR1 SEHNR, CDR2 FQNEAQ (reference sequence). The CDR3: CASSWGDTFYTF. CDR3 DNA sequence: TGTGCCAGCAGCTGGGGGGACACCTTTTACACCTTC. Supplemented by reference TRBV7-9 and TRBJ1-2, the full variable domain reads DTGVSQNPRHKITKRGQNVTFRCDPISEHNRLYWYRQTLGQGPEFLTYFQNEAQLEKSRLLSDRFSAERPKGSFSTLEIQRTEQGDSAMYLCASSWGDTFYTFGSGTRLTVV.

The chain is built from TRBV9 and TRBJ2-3; TRBD1 matches 8 bases. This CDR3 is 17 amino acids long. Losses at the gene ends were 3 bases for V and 4 bases for J; bases not matched to a gene: 13. Per the germline V gene, CDR1 is SGDLS and CDR2 is YYNGEE. CDR3 nucleotides: TGTGCCAGCAGCGATGGCTTAAGGACAGGGTGGGCAGATACGCAGTATTTT. Protein: CASSDGLRTGWADTQYF.

This chain links TRBV7-2 with TRBJ1-5; D unresolved. Trimming removed 2 bases from V and 6 bases from J, with 11 bases in between. From germline, CDR1 is SGHTA and CDR2 FQGNSA. This CDR3 is 14 amino acids long. The CDR3 loop reads CASSLHLGGQPQHF. In DNA, the CDR3 is TGTGCCAGCAGCTTACACCTAGGCGGTCAGCCCCAGCATTTT.

This chain joins TRBV5-1 and TRBJ2-7; 8 nucleotides match TRBD2. CDR3 length equals 14 residues. Per germline, CDR1 SGHRS and CDR2 YFSETQ. With V trimmed by 1 base and J by 2 bases, 2 bases remained unmatched. In DNA form, the CDR3 reads TGCGCCAGCAGCTTGTACGGGGGGGCCTACGAGCAGTACTTC. This sequence encodes CASSLYGGAYEQYF.

The J gene is TRBJ1-2, the V gene TRBV6-1; 7 nucleotides line up with TRBD1. V lost 5 bases to trimming and J lost 4 bases; unmatched junction nucleotides: 1. From germline, CDR1 is MNHNS and CDR2 SASEGT. This CDR3 region has 12 residues. CDR3: CASSTGVYGYTF. The CDR3 DNA reads TGTGCCAGCAGTACAGGGGTCTATGGCTACACCTTC.

This clone was observed once. V is TRBV2 and J is TRBJ2-5; 10 bases fit TRBD2. The junction had 4 bases not matched to a gene; V was cut back by 4 bases and J by 2 bases. This CDR3 is 15 amino acids long. CDR1 is SNHLY and CDR2 is FYNNEI in the germline V gene. The CDR3 sequence is CASSVASGGQETQYF. The CDR3 bases are TGTGCCAGCAGTGTGGCTAGCGGGGGACAAGAGACCCAGTACTTC.